This TCR beta chain was identified during a study of identical twins. This clonotype has a handful of counts. Its antigen is unknown. MiXCR, applied by TCRdb to the 5' RACE reads, yields one record per CDR3 protein. Of some 900,000 distinct CDR3 sequences in the sample, around an eighth were seen once. Germline values: CDR1 MDHEN, CDR2 SYDVKM. CDR3 size: 14 residues. V shed 10 bases, J shed 6 bases, and the junction held 9 bases outside the gene matches. Study conclusions and caveats: Within monozygotic twins, out-of-frame TCR alpha sharing was underestimated by the models.

These same records also appear under a second study, on yellow fever vaccine responses in identical twins.

The chain is built from TRBV28 and TRBJ2-4, with 10 bases identical to TRBD2. Sample: PBMCs. This sequence was found in a young woman in good health. This CDR3 reads CATLRAGGVNIQYF. DNA of the CDR3: TGTGCCACCCTTAGAGCGGGAGGGGTAAACATTCAGTACTTC. Combining the CDR3 with reference TRBV28 and TRBJ2-4 gives the whole variable domain DVKVTQSSRYLVKRTGEKVFLECVQDMDHENMFWYRQDPGLGLRLIYFSYDVKMKEKGDIPEGYSVSREKKERFSLILESASTNQTSMYLCATLRAGGVNIQYFGAGTRLSVL.